Following are 27 T cell receptor beta chains from one sample sequenced in a study of T cells after yellow fever vaccination. TCRdb reprocessed the 5' RACE reads with MiXCR, giving one entry per CDR3 protein. The sample consists of fewer than 350,000 distinct CDR3 sequences, about 4.5% of them appearing once. This specimen consisted of PBMCs, obtained 15 days after the yellow fever booster vaccination. The receptors stem from a young man who received the YFV17D yellow fever vaccine.

This clonotype was recorded many times. This chain connects TRBV5-8 to TRBJ2-1; D not resolved. This CDR3 is built from 16 residues. Trimming stripped 1 base from V and 8 bases from J, with 19 bases between. Germline loops: CDR1 SGHTS, CDR2 YDEGEE. This CDR3 reads CASSLLGHSQIDEQFF. CDR3 nucleotides: TGTGCCAGCAGCTTGCTTGGGCACAGTCAGATCGATGAGCAGTTCTTC.

Ten or more counts support this clonotype. The rearrangement joins TRBV4-1 to TRBJ2-1; TRBD1 might be the D (5 bases). Germline V gives CDR1 MGHRA, CDR2 YSYEKL. Trimming took 3 bases from V and 1 from J, leaving 13 bases between them. The CDR3 is 16 residues long. DNA for the CDR3: TGCGCCAGCAGCCAGGGCAGGGCGAAATCCTACAATGAGCAGTTCTTC. It yields the protein CASSQGRAKSYNEQFF.

The table lists this clonotype with a few counts. The chain employs TRBV12-3 or TRBV12-4 and TRBJ2-6; tentative D call: TRBD1 (6 bases). The V and J ends lost 7 bases and 0 bases respectively, with 28 bases between them. CDR3 length: 21 residues. CDR3 sequence: CASTPLGQTGRFHSGANVLTF. In nucleotides, the CDR3 is TGTGCCAGCACTCCACTCGGGCAGACAGGCCGATTTCACTCTGGGGCCAACGTCCTGACTTTC.

This rearrangement joins TRBV7-2 to TRBJ2-3; D unclear. Trimming removed 3 bases at V and 2 bases at J, with 15 bases between. The CDR3 totals 16 residues. Germline V CDR1 and CDR2: SGHTA, FQGNSA. The CDR3 loop is CASSLVDSAFTDTQYF. The CDR3 nucleotides are TGTGCCAGCAGCTTGGTTGACTCCGCTTTCACAGATACGCAGTATTTT. Full variable domain (outside the CDR3, taken from reference TRBV7-2 and TRBJ2-3): GAGVSQSPSNKVTEKGKDVELRCDPISGHTALYWYRQSLGQGLEFLIYFQGNSAPDKSGLPSDRFSAERTGGSVSTLTIQRTQQEDSAVYLCASSLVDSAFTDTQYFGPGTRLTVL.

This clonotype was recorded at least ten times. V is TRBV4-3 and J is TRBJ2-5, with D maybe TRBD1 (6 bases). CDR3 length: 14 residues. Between the trimmed V and J ends, which lost 4 bases and 4 bases, there was a span of 13 bases. Germline values: CDR1 LGHNA, CDR2 YSLEER. The CDR3 is CASSRSTGSETQYF. The CDR3 DNA reads as TGCGCCAGCAGCCGCTCAACAGGGTCAGAGACCCAGTACTTC.

The rearrangement uses TRBV7-2 and TRBJ1-3; D unresolved. This CDR3 is built from 15 residues. Trimming stripped 1 base from V and 1 base from J, with 8 bases between. Germline V lookup: CDR1 SGHTA, CDR2 FQGNSA. The CDR3 sequence is CASSLDLGSGNTIYF. In DNA, the CDR3 is TGTGCCAGCAGCTTAGACCTCGGGTCTGGAAACACCATATATTTT.

This clonotype turned up a few times. This chain links TRBV28 with TRBJ2-5; no clear D gene. CDR1 and CDR2 from the germline V gene are MDHEN and SYDVKM. With 7 bases removed from V and 7 bases from J, the gap between germline ends came to 10 bases. This CDR3 spans 11 amino acids. This chain's CDR3 is CASINLGTQYF. In DNA, the CDR3 is TGTGCCAGCATCAATTTGGGGACCCAGTACTTC.

The rearrangement links TRBV12-3 or TRBV12-4 to TRBJ1-2; no clear D gene. The CDR3 has 12 amino acids. The V end was cut by 6 bases, the J end by 7 bases, with 12 bases between. The CDR3 sequence is CASSVYGGGYTF. DNA of the CDR3: TGTGCCAGCAGCGTTTACGGCGGTGGCTACACCTTC.

This clonotype has at least ten counts. This chain links TRBV7-2 with TRBJ2-2; D ambiguous. This CDR3 is 16 amino acids long. V lost 5 bases and J lost 0, with 13 bases in between. Germline V lookup: CDR1 SGHTA, CDR2 FQGNSA. CDR3 residues: CASSPQVGSNTGELFF. CDR3 nucleotide sequence: TGTGCCAGCAGCCCCCAGGTCGGGTCGAACACCGGGGAGCTGTTTTTT.

This clonotype was observed at least ten times. This chain uses TRBV15 with TRBJ2-7; 8 bases line up with TRBD1. Germline V gene sequence: CDR1 LNHNV, CDR2 YYDKDF (reference sequence). J gave up 2 bases and V 1 base, and 4 bases lay outside the gene matches. There are 15 residues in the CDR3. The CDR3 DNA is TGTGCCACCAGCAGAGGACAGGGGCGGACCTACGAGCAGTACTTC. Amino acids: CATSRGQGRTYEQYF.

This clonotype was found many times. The chain uses TRBV20-1 and TRBJ1-4; D gene unclear. The ends were cut back, 3 bases at V and 8 bases at J, with 16 bases in the middle. Germline lookup yields CDR1 DFQATT and CDR2 SNEGSKA (reference sequence). The CDR3 is 14 amino acids. CDR3 DNA sequence: TGCAGTGCTAGTCTGGTGGTCGGTGAGGAAAAACTGTTTTTT. Its protein product is CSASLVVGEEKLFF.

This clonotype was detected ten times or more. The chain recombines TRBV12-3 or TRBV12-4 with TRBJ2-1, with 8 bases identical to TRBD1. The CDR3 has 15 residues. The V gene end was trimmed by 6 bases and the J gene end by 0 bases; junction bases not matched to a gene: 4. This chain's CDR3 is CASSPGQDSYNEQFF. The CDR3 region has the DNA TGTGCCAGCAGCCCGGGACAGGACTCCTACAATGAGCAGTTCTTC.

Ten or more counts support this clonotype. V and J are TRBV27 and TRBJ2-7, with 12 bases identical to TRBD2. V lost 3 bases and J lost 6; bases outside the gene matches: 6. The CDR3 is 15 residues long. Germline assignment: CDR1 MNHEY and CDR2 SMNVEV (reference sequence). CDR3 in amino acids: CASSFVLAGGSEQYF. The CDR3 region has the DNA TGTGCCAGCAGTTTTGTCCTAGCGGGGGGGAGCGAGCAGTACTTC.

This rearrangement joins TRBV20-1 to TRBJ1-2, with D unclear. Between the trimmed V and J ends, which lost 1 base and 3 bases, there was a span of 3 bases. This CDR3 has 11 amino acids. Germline values: CDR1 DFQATT, CDR2 SNEGSKA (reference sequence). The CDR3 coding sequence is TGCAGTGCTAGAGGGTACTATGGCTACACCTTC. Amino acids: CSARGYYGYTF.

In its sample, this clonotype was seen many times. The chain recombines TRBV7-2 with TRBJ2-3; TRBD2 aligns across 10 bases. CDR1 and CDR2 from the germline V gene are SGHTA and FQGNSA. The ends lost 5 bases at V and 7 bases at J; junction bases unmatched: 9. The CDR3 is 15 residues long. CDR3 DNA: TGTGCCAGCAGCCTGGGGGCTAGCGGGGGACATACGCAGTATTTT. Amino acid sequence: CASSLGASGGHTQYF.

The chain couples TRBV4-1 to TRBJ2-3, with no clear D. Germline V gene lookup returns CDR1 MGHRA and CDR2 YSYEKL. CDR3 length equals 16 residues. Between the trimmed V and J ends, which lost 1 base and 0 bases, there was a span of 11 bases. CDR3 DNA: TGCGCCAGCAGCCAAGGCTGGGCTTTAAGCACAGATACGCAGTATTTT. Its protein is CASSQGWALSTDTQYF.

This clonotype came up a few times. The rearrangement links TRBV18 to TRBJ2-5, with D tentatively TRBD1 (6 bases). CDR1 KGHSH and CDR2 LQKENI come from the germline V gene. V was pared by 5 bases and J by 0 bases, with 13 bases between. CDR3 size: 15 residues. Here the CDR3 reads CASSGGNRDQETQYF. CDR3 in DNA: TGTGCCAGCTCAGGCGGTAACAGGGACCAAGAGACCCAGTACTTC.

The CDR3 loop is CAWSEMWRNEQFF. CDR3 sequence (DNA): TGTGCCTGGAGTGAGATGTGGCGCAATGAGCAGTTCTTC. The chain joins TRBV30 to TRBJ2-1; D not resolved. V was trimmed by 1 base and J by 6 bases, leaving 10 bases between them. The CDR3 loop spans 13 amino acids. Per germline, CDR1 GTSNPN and CDR2 SVGIG (reference sequence).

The chain recombines TRBV5-4 with TRBJ2-7; TRBD1 is a possible D gene (6 bases). V lost 0 bases, J lost 9 bases, and 10 bases lay in between. The CDR3 consists of 12 residues. Germline V lookup: CDR1 SGHNT, CDR2 YYREEE (reference sequence). CDR3 DNA: TGTGCCAGCAGCTTGGAGAGGGGGAGGCAGTACGTC. This codes for CASSLERGRQYV.

The chain employs TRBV27 and TRBJ2-7, with 7 bases fitting TRBD1. The germline V gene has CDR1 MNHEY and CDR2 SMNVEV (reference sequence). V shed 2 bases, J shed 2 bases, and the junction held 12 bases outside the gene matches. The CDR3 sequence is 17 residues long. The CDR3 bases are TGTGCCAGCAGTTTAGCGCTCCCCAGGGGGTGGGCCTACGAGCAGTACTTC. This sequence encodes CASSLALPRGWAYEQYF.

This clonotype has ten or more counts. The chain joins TRBV4-3 to TRBJ2-6; TRBD1 might be the D (6 bases). With 0 bases removed from V and 1 base from J, the gap between germline ends came to 13 bases. This CDR3 spans 18 amino acids. CDR1 LGHNA and CDR2 YSLEER come from the germline V gene. The CDR3 DNA reads as TGCGCCAGCAGCCAAGATTACGTAACAGGGTCTGGGGCCAACGTCCTGACTTTC. Translating it yields CASSQDYVTGSGANVLTF.

This clonotype came up a few times. The CDR3, as DNA: TGTGCCAGCAGCTTAGAGGGCGGGGGCGATGAGCAGTTCTTC. Its protein is CASSLEGGGDEQFF. This chain joins TRBV7-3 and TRBJ2-1; TRBD2 might be the D (7 bases). The CDR3 spans 14 residues. The V and J ends lost 2 bases and 8 bases respectively, with 13 bases between them. Germline lookup yields CDR1 SGHTA and CDR2 FQGTGA.

This clonotype was detected many times. The chain has TRBV4-1 and TRBJ2-1; 10 bases map to TRBD2. This CDR3 is built from 15 residues. Per germline, CDR1 MGHRA and CDR2 YSYEKL. V lost 4 bases to trimming and J lost 9 bases; unmatched junction nucleotides: 9. The CDR3 DNA reads TGCGCCAGCAGCCTATATAGCGGGGGGCACAGTGAGCAGTTCTTC. Encoded protein: CASSLYSGGHSEQFF.

The chain employs TRBV9 and TRBJ1-1, with D possibly being TRBD1 (6 bases). The CDR3 is 13 residues long. Germline-derived CDR1 and CDR2 are SGDLS and YYNGEE. Trimming took 3 bases from V and 6 from J, leaving 12 bases between them. CDR3 DNA sequence: TGTGCCAGCAGCGAGGCAGGGGCCCCTGAAGCTTTCTTT. The encoded protein is CASSEAGAPEAFF.

This clonotype was counted a few times. The CDR3: CASSADGTGELFF. The CDR3, as DNA: TGTGCCAGCTCAGCGGATGGGACCGGGGAGCTGTTTTTT. The chain combines TRBV18 with TRBJ2-2; D gene uncertain. Germline assignment: CDR1 KGHSH and CDR2 LQKENI. There are 13 residues in the CDR3. The V end was cut by 5 bases, the J end by 5 bases, with 9 bases between.

This clonotype was seen only a few times. The V and J genes are TRBV4-2 and TRBJ2-3; TRBD1 matches at 9 bases. Germline values: CDR1 LGHNA, CDR2 YNFKEQ. This CDR3 spans 16 amino acids. V lost 4 bases, J lost 2 bases, and 7 bases stayed unmatched. The CDR3 DNA reads TGTGCCAGCAGCCGGGGGACAGGGAACCCCACAGATACGCAGTATTTT. Translated: CASSRGTGNPTDTQYF.

This clonotype was counted at least ten times. V and J are TRBV24-1 and TRBJ2-4; either TRBD1 or TRBD2 may fit D (5 bases each). Trimming left V 6 bases short and J 8 bases short, with 16 bases between. CDR1 and CDR2 (germline): KGHDR, SFDVKD. CDR3 size: 14 residues. The DNA of the CDR3 is TGTGCCACCAGTCCGGGACCGATTTCGGACATTCAGTACTTC. This encodes CATSPGPISDIQYF.